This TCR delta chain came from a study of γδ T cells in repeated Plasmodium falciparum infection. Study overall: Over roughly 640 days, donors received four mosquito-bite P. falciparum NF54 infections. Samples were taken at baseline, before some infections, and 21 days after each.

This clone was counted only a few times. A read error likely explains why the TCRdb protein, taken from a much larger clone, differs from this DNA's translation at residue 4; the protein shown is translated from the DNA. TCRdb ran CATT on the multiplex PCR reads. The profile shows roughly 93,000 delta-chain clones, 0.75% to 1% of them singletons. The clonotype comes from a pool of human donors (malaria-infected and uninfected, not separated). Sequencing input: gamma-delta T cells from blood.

The CDR3 DNA is TGTGCTCTTGAGGAACCCACGGCAGACTGGGGGATAGGGACCGATAAACTCATCTTT. It specifies CALEEPTADWGIGTDKLIF. The chain uses TRDV1 and TRDJ1, with 11 bases aligning to TRDD3. TCRdb is silent on the J gene; assignment here came from matching the DNA to germline. This CDR3 is 19 amino acids long. Germline loops: CDR1 TSWWSYY, CDR2 QGS.